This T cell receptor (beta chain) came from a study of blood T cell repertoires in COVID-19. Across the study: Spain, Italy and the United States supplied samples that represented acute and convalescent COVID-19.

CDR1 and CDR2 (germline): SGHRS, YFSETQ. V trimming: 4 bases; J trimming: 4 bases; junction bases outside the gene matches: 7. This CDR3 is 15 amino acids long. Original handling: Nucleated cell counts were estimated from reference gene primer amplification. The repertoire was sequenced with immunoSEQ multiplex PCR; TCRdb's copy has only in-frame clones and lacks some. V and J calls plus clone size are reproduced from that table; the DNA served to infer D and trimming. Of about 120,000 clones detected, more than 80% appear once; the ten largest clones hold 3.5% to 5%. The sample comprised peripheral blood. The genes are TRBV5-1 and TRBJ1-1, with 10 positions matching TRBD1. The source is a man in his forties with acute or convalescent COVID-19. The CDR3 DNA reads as TGCGCCAGCAGCGGTACGACAGGGGGCGGCACTGAAGCTTTCTTT. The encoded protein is CASSGTTGGGTEAFF.